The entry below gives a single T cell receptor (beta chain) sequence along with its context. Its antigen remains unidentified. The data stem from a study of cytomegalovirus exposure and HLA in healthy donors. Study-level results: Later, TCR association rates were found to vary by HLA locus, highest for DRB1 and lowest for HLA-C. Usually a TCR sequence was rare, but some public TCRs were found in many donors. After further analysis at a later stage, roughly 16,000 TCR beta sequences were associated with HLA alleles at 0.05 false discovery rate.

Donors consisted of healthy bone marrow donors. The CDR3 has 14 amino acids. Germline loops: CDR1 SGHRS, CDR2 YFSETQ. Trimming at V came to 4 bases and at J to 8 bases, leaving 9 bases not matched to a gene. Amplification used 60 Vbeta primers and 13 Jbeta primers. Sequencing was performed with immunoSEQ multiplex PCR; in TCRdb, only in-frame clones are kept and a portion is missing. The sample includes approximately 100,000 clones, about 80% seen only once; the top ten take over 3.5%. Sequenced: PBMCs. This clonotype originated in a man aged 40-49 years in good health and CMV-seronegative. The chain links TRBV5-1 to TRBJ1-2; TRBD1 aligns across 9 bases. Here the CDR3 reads CASSPGTGPGGYTF. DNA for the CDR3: TGCGCCAGCAGCCCCGGGACAGGGCCAGGGGGCTACACCTTC.